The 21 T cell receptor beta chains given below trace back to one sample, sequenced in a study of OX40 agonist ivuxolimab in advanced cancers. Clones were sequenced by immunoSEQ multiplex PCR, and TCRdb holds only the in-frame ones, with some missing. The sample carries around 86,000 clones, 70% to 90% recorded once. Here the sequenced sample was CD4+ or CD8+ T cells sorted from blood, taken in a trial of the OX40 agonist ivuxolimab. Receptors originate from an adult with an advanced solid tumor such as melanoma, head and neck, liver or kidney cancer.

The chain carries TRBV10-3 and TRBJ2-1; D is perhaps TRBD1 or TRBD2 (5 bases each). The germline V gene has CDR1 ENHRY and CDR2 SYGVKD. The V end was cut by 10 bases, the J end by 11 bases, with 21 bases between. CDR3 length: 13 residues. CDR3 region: CATGTGRIAKQFF. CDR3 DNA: TGTGCCACGGGGACCGGTAGGATCGCAAAGCAGTTCTTC.

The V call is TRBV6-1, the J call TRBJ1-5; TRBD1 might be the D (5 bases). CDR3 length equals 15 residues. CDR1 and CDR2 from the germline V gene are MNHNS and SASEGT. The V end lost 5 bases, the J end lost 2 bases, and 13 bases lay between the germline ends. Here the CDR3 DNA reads TGTGCCAGCAGTAACAGGCCACGGGGCAATCAGCCCCAGCATTTT. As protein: CASSNRPRGNQPQHF.

As DNA, the CDR3 is TGTGCCAGCAGTGAAGCGCAAACCGGGGAGCTGTTTTTT. Residues: CASSEAQTGELFF. The genes are TRBV2 and TRBJ2-2; no firm D call. Trimming stripped 0 bases from V and 5 bases from J, with 4 bases between. The CDR3 is 13 amino acids. Germline loops: CDR1 SNHLY, CDR2 FYNNEI. Drawing the rest from reference TRBV2 and TRBJ2-2, the complete variable domain is EPEVTQTPSHQVTQMGQEVILRCVPISNHLYFYWYRQILGQKVEFLVSFYNNEISEKSEIFDDQFSVERPDGSNFTLKIRSTKLEDSAMYFCASSEAQTGELFFGEGSRLTVL.

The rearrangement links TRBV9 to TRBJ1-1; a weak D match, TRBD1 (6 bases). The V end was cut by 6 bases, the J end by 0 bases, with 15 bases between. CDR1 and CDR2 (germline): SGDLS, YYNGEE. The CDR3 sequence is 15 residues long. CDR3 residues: CASTPYGGLNTEAFF. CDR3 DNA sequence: TGTGCCAGCACCCCCTATGGGGGGCTGAACACTGAAGCTTTCTTT.

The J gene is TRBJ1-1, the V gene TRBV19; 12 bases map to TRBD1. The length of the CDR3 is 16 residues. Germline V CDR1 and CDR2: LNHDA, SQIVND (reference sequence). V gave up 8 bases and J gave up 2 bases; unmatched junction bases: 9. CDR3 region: CASHPSGTGGNTEAFF. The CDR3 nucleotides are TGTGCCAGTCATCCATCCGGGACAGGGGGCAACACTGAAGCTTTCTTT.

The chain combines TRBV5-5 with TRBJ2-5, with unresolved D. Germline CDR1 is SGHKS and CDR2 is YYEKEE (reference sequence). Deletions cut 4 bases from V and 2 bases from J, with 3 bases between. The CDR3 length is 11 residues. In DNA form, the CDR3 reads TGTGCCAGCAGCCCACAAGAGACCCAGTACTTC. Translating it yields CASSPQETQYF. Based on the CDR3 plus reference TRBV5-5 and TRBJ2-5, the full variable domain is DAGVTQSPTHLIKTRGQQVTLRCSPISGHKSVSWYQQVLGQGPQFIFQYYEKEERGRGNFPDRFSARQFPNYSSELNVNALLLGDSALYLCASSPQETQYFGPGTRLLVL.

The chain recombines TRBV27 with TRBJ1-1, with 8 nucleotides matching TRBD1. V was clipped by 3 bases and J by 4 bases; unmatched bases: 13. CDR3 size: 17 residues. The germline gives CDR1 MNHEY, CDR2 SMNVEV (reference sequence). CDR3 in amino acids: CASSFGQGAGTSTEAFF. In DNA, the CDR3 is TGTGCCAGCAGTTTCGGACAGGGAGCCGGTACCAGCACTGAAGCTTTCTTT.

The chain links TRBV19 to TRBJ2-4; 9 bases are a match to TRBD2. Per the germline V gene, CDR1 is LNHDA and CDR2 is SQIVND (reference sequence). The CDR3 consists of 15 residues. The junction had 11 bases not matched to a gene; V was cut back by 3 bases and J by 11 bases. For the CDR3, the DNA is TGTGCCAGTAGTATCAGCGGTCTAGCGGGAAGGGTTCAGTACTTC. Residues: CASSISGLAGRVQYF.

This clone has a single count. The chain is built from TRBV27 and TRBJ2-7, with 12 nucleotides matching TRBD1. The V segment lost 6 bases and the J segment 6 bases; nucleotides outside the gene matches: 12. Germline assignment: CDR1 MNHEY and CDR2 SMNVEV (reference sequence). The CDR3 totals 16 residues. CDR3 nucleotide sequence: TGTGCCAGCAGAACACTAGCCGGGACAGGGGGCTCCGAGCAGTACTTC. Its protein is CASRTLAGTGGSEQYF.

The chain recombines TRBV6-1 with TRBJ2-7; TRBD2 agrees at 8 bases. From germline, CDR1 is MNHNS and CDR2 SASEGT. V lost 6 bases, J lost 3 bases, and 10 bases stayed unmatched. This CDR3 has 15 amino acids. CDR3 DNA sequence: TGTGCCAGCAGACTAGGTGGTAGCGGGATCTACGAGCAGTACTTC. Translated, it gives CASRLGGSGIYEQYF.

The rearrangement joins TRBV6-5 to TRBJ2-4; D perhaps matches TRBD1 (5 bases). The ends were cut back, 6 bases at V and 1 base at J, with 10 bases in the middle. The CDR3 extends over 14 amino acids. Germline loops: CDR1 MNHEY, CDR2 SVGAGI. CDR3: CASSPRAAKNIQYF. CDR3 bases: TGTGCCAGCAGCCCCAGGGCGGCCAAAAACATTCAGTACTTC.

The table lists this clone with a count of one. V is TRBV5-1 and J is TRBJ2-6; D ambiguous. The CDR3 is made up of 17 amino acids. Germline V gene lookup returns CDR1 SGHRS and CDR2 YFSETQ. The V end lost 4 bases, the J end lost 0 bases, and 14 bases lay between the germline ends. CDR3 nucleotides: TGCGCCAGCAGCCCCAAACTCGACACCTCTGGGGCCAACGTCCTGACTTTC. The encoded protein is CASSPKLDTSGANVLTF.

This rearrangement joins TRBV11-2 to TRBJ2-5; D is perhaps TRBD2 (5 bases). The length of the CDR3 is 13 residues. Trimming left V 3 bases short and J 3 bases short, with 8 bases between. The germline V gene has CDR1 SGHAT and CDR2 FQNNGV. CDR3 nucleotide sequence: TGTGCCAGCAGCTTCAGCGGAGAAGAGACCCAGTACTTC. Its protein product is CASSFSGEETQYF. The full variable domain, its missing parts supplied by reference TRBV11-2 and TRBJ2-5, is EAGVAQSPRYKIIEKRQSVAFWCNPISGHATLYWYQQILGQGPKLLIQFQNNGVVDDSQLPKDRFSAERLKGVDSTLKIQPAKLEDSAVYLCASSFSGEETQYFGPGTRLLVL.

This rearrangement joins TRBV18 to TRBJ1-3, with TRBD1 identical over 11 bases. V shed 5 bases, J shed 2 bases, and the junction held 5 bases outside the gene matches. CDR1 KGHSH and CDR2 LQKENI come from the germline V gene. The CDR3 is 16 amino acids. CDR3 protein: CASSAGTGGTGNTIYF. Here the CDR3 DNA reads TGTGCCAGCTCAGCCGGGACAGGGGGGACTGGAAACACCATATATTTT.

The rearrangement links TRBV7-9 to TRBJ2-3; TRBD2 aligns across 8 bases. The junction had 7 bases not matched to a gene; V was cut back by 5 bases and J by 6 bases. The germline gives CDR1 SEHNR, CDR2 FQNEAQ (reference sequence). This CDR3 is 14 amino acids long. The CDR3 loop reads CASSPSLAGDTQYF. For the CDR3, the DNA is TGTGCCAGCAGCCCCTCTCTAGCGGGCGATACGCAGTATTTT.

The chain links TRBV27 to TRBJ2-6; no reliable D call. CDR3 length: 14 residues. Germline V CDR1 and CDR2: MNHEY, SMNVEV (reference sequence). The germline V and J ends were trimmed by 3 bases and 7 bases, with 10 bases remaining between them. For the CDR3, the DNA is TGTGCCAGCAGTTTGGCTTTAGGCGCCAACGTCCTGACTTTC. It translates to CASSLALGANVLTF.

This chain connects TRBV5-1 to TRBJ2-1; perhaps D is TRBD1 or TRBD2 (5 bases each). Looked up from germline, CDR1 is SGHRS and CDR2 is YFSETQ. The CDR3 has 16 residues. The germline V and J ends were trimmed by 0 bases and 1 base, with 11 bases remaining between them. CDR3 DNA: TGCGCCAGCAGCTTGGGGTCGGGGCCTTCCTACAATGAGCAGTTCTTC. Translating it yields CASSLGSGPSYNEQFF.

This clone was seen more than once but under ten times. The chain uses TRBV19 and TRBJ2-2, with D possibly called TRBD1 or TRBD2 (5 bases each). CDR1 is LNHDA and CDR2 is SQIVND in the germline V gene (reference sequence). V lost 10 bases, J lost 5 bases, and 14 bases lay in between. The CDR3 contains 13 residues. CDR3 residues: CATRDPRTGELFF. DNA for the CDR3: TGTGCCACCCGGGACCCCCGAACCGGGGAGCTGTTTTTT.

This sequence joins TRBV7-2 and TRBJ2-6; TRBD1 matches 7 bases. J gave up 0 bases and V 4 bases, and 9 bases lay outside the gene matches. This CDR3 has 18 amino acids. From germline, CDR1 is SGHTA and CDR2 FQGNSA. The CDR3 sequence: CASSSNRGTFSGANVLTF. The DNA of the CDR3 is TGTGCCAGCAGCTCAAACAGGGGAACCTTCTCTGGGGCCAACGTCCTGACTTTC. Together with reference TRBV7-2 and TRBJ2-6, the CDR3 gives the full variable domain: GAGVSQSPSNKVTEKGKDVELRCDPISGHTALYWYRQSLGQGLEFLIYFQGNSAPDKSGLPSDRFSAERTGGSVSTLTIQRTQQEDSAVYLCASSSNRGTFSGANVLTFGAGSRLTVL.

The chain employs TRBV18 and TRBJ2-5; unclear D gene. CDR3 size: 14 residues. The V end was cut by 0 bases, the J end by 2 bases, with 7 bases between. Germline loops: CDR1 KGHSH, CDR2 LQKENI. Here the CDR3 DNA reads TGTGCCAGCTCACCACCAGGCAGACAAGAGACCCAGTACTTC. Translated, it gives CASSPPGRQETQYF.

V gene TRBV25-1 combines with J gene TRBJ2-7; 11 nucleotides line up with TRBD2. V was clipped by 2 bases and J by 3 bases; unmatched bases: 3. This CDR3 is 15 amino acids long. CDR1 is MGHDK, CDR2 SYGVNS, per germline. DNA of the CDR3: TGTGCCAGCAGTGAACTAGCGGGAGGTTACTACGAGCAGTACTTC. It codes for CASSELAGGYYEQYF.